This T cell receptor beta chain was sequenced in a study of T cell repertoires in ileal Crohn's disease. Study information: Surgery for a complication: stricturing in approximately 60%, penetrating in approximately 40%.

Looked up from germline, CDR1 is LNHDA and CDR2 is SQIVND (reference sequence). The CDR3 sequence is 12 residues long. Unmatched junction bases numbered 4, after V lost 11 bases and J lost 7 bases. The data were produced by immunoSEQ multiplex PCR, yet TCRdb's version contains in-frame clones alone and is incomplete. The sample records under 5,000 clones, about four fifths being singletons. About this clone: No antigen is known for it.

Regarding the study as a whole: Mucosal expansions were suggested to be mainly CD8 T cells. Endoscopic recurrence occurred in every patient whose clonality exceeded 26.8%.

The receptor was isolated from an adult with Crohn's disease. Sequencing input: ileal tissue. This chain joins TRBV19 and TRBJ2-1, with 11 bases aligning to TRBD1. The CDR3: CAVDRGQNEQFF. The DNA of the CDR3 is TGTGCCGTGGACAGGGGGCAAAATGAGCAGTTCTTC.